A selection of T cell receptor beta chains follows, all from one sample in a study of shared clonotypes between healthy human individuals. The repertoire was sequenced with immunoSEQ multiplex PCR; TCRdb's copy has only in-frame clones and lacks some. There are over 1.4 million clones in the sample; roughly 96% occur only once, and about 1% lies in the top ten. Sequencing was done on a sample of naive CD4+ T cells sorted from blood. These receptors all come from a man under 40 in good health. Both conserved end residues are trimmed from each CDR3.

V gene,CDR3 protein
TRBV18,ASSPQRGHTGELF
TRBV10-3,AISDPGRNQETQY
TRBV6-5,ASSTPGLHEKLF
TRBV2,ASSPNGQFSEKLF
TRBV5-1,ASSLYGGQPQH
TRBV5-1,ASSLAPGQSNYGYT
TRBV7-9,ASRDRDYEQY
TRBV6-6,ASSYGTDTTYEQY
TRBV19,ASSILGGSLYEQY
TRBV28,AIQGTPGAKGDEQY
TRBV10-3,AISEYGRARDTQY
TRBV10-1,ASSESGVYEQY
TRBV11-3,ASSRGPYNEQF
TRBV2,ASSGGNEKLF
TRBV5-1,ASSPGWTEGANVLT
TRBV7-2,ASSNRGGQPQH
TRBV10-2,ASSRPGQLSYEQY
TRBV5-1,ASSLAPFGGSLAF
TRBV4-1,ASSQVMAGGHSGANVLT
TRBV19,ASSIRGPGELF
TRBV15,ATSRDRGQNTGELF
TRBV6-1,ASSDYGTGAPEQY
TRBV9,ASSPSGSKAGELF
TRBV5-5,ASTVPGPNTEAF
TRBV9,ASSVAAGSGANVLT
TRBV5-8,ASSLHRGRGQPQH
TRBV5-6,ASSSIGQSNEQF
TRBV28,ASNLDRGRNEQF
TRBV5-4,ASSLGQGLVGTGELF
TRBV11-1,ASSFKRSTGELF
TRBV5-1,ASSFQGAPNEQY
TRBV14,ASTGSFYNEQF
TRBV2,ASSAGGGYNEKLF
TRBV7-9,ASSLYGTKETQY
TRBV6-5,ASRWGVEQF
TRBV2,ASVRTQGAVTYEQY
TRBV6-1,ASSARGTTYEQY
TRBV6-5,ASSKPTGAGGELF
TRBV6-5,ASSRDSHTGELF
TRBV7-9,ASSQPWNEQF
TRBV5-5,ASSLYDLSNTEAF
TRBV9,ASSVVDQGWETQY
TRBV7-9,ASSSPQGKY
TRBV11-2,ASSLDLGTSAQGNNEQF